Listed below are T cell receptor beta chains from one sample, sequenced in a study of blood T cell repertoires in COVID-19. Some clones are missing from TCRdb's copy, which holds only in-frame ones; the method was immunoSEQ multiplex PCR. The profile shows roughly 350,000 clones, 80% to 90% of them singletons. Sequences were obtained from peripheral blood. These receptors all stem from a woman in her 50s with COVID-19, enrolled during active disease. Both conserved end residues are part of each CDR3. Fields, in order: CDR3 protein, V gene.

CASSRRQGVMNTEAFF TRBV14
CASSWGTGDAFF TRBV5-1
CASKEQLGGRRIYNYGYTF TRBV5-1
CASSQEGSGDSYEQYF TRBV4-1
CASSPGLAALTDTQYF TRBV5-1
CASSTRRDNYEQYF TRBV11-3
CASSLSGAGIHEQYF TRBV27
CASSQDLRGTEAFF TRBV6-5
CASSQAAGVTTGELFF TRBV14
CASSPTSGSLPMYNEQFF TRBV6-6
CASSLGPSGSSYEQYF TRBV7-6
CASSSAGGPGNEQFF TRBV19
CASSQDQGNTEAFF TRBV3-1/TRBV3-2
CASSPLAGPEQYF TRBV18
CASSWTGGGQPQHF TRBV6-2/TRBV6-3
CASRGLGEYEQYF TRBV3-1/TRBV3-2
CASSPRLAGEGNEQFF TRBV18
CATSEGGRTYEQYF TRBV24-1
CASSLREGYEQYF TRBV3-1/TRBV3-2
CASSLERQLPTNYGYTF TRBV7-2
CASSLRGQETQYF TRBV7-2
CASSQELALYNEQFF TRBV4-2
CATSDLIPGTAPGTQYF TRBV24-1
CASSLGAGLGYEQYF TRBV11-3